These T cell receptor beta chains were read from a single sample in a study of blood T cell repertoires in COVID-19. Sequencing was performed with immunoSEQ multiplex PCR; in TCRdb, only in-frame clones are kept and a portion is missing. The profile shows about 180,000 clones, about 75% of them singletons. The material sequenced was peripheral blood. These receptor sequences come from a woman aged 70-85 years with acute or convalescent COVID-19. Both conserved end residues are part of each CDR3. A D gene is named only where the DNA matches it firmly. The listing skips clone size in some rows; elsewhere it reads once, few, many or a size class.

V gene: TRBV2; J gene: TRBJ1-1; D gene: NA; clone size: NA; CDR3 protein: CASRGVLGTTPDTEAFF; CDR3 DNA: TGTGCCAGCAGGGGAGTGCTTGGGACAACCCCCGACACTGAAGCTTTCTTT
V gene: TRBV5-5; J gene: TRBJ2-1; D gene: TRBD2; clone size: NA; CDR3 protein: CASSLRFGGRSGEQFF; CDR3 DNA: TGTGCCAGCAGCTTAAGGTTTGGCGGGAGGTCAGGTGAGCAGTTCTTC
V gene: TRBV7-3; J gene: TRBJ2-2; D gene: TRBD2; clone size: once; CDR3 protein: CASSLTGSGRGGTGELFF; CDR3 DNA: TGTGCCAGCAGCTTAACGGGTAGCGGGAGAGGAGGCACCGGGGAGCTGTTTTTT
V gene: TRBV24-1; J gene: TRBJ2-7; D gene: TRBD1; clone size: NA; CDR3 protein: CATLGQCPYEQYF; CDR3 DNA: TGTGCCACCTTGGGACAGTGTCCCTACGAGCAGTACTTC
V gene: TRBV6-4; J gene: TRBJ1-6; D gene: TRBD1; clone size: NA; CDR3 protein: CASSAHRGNNSPLHF; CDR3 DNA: TGTGCCAGCAGTGCCCACAGGGGGAATAATTCACCCCTCCACTTT
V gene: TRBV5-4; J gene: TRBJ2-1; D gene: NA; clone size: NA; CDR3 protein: CASSFPAGTGRSNEQFF; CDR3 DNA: TGTGCCAGCAGCTTCCCGGCCGGGACGGGGAGGTCCAATGAGCAGTTCTTC
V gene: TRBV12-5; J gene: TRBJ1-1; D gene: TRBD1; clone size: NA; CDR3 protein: CASGSRDRDTEAFF; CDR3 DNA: TGTGCTAGTGGGTCCCGGGACAGGGACACTGAAGCTTTCTTT
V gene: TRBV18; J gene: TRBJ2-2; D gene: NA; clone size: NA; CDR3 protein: CASSKWEDNTGELFF; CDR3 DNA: TGTGCCAGCTCAAAGTGGGAGGATAACACCGGGGAGCTGTTTTTT
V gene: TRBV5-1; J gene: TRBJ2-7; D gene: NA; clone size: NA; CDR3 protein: CASSLAAGSSYEQYF; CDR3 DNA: TGCGCCAGCAGCTTGGCTGCGGGGAGCTCCTACGAGCAGTACTTC
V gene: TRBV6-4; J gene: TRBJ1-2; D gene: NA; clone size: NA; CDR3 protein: CASSDGYMSYTF; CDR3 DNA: TGTGCCAGCAGTGACGGTTATATGAGTTACACCTTC
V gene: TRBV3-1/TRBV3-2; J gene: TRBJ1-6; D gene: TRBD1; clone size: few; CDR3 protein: CASSPRQGANSPLHF; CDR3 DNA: TGTGCCAGCAGCCCGAGACAGGGGGCGAATTCACCCCTCCACTTT
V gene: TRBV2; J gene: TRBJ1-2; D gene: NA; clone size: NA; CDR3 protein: CASSEEQGGGGYTF; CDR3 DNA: TGTGCCAGCAGTGAGGAACAGGGCGGAGGCGGCTACACCTTC
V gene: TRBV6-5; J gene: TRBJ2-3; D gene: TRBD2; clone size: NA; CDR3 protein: CASRLAGVEDTQYF; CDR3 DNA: TGTGCCAGCAGATTAGCGGGAGTTGAGGATACGCAGTATTTT
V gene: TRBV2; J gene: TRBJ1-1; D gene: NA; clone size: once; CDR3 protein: CASSESQLNTEAFF; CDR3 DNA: TGTGCCAGCAGTGAGTCACAGCTGAACACTGAAGCTTTCTTT
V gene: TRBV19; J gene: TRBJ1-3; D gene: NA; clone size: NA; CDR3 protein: CASIAIDRFGNTIYF; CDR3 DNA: TGTGCCAGTATCGCTATAGACAGATTTGGAAACACCATATATTTT
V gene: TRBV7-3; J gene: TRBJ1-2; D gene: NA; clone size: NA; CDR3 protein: CASSLSGGALGYTF; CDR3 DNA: TGTGCCAGCAGCTTATCGGGGGGCGCCCTCGGCTACACCTTC
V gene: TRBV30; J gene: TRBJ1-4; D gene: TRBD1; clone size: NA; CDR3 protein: CAWSVDRAGEKLFF; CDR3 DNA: TGTGCCTGGAGCGTTGACAGGGCGGGTGAAAAACTGTTTTTT